One and the same sample provided the 21 T cell receptor beta chains below, sequenced in a study of post-analysis software for immune sequencing data. Study findings and constraints: Controls showed lower frequencies than patients for roughly five TRBV segments, and TRBV5-6, TRBV5-1 and TRBV20-1 were among these.

Antigen specificity for these receptors is unknown. Prepared libraries of TCR beta cDNA carried unique molecular identifiers. TCRdb analysed the PCR reads with MiXCR anew, one entry per CDR3 protein. The sample includes some 690,000 distinct CDR3 sequences, roughly 30% seen only once; the top ten take around 0.56%. Sample: blood. The receptors here all came from a girl aged 10 to 17 with multiple sclerosis.

This clonotype showed up just a few times. The CDR3, as DNA: TGTGCCATCAGCTGGGACAGGGGTAGAGAGCAGTACTTC. This translates into CAISWDRGREQYF. The chain combines TRBV10-3 with TRBJ2-5, with 10 bases aligning to TRBD1. This CDR3 comprises 13 residues. Trimming cost V 6 bases and J 11 bases; bases outside gene matches: 9. Germline values: CDR1 ENHRY, CDR2 SYGVKD.

This clonotype occurred a few times. V gene TRBV29-1 combines with J gene TRBJ1-1; perhaps TRBD1 as D (6 bases). The V gene's germline CDR1 is SQVTM and CDR2 ANQGSEA. This CDR3 is built from 15 residues. For the CDR3, the DNA is TGCAGTTTTTCTATTTATGGGGGCTGGAACACTGAAGCTTTCTTT. Translation gives CSFSIYGGWNTEAFF.

V gene TRBV9 combines with J gene TRBJ1-2, with no clear D. The germline CDR1 and CDR2 sequences are SGDLS and YYNGEE. The CDR3 contains 12 residues. V lost 5 bases to trimming and J lost 2 bases, with 7 bases between them. The CDR3 DNA follows: TGTGCCAGCAGAACGGCCAACTATGGCTACACCTTC. Protein sequence: CASRTANYGYTF.

This clonotype turned up a few times. The rearrangement links TRBV4-1 to TRBJ2-1; 7 bases are shared with TRBD2. The CDR3 length is 17 residues. The germline CDR1 and CDR2 sequences are MGHRA and YSYEKL. J was trimmed by 4 bases and V by 1 base; bases with no gene match: 10. CDR3 region: CASSQALGSGVYNEQFF. As DNA, the CDR3 is TGCGCCAGCAGCCAAGCCCTCGGCAGCGGGGTTTACAATGAGCAGTTCTTC.

The chain joins TRBV5-8 to TRBJ2-7, with TRBD1 identical over 9 bases. Germline assignment: CDR1 SGHTS and CDR2 YDEGEE. The CDR3 has 15 residues. V was pared by 1 base and J by 4 bases, with 6 bases of the junction left unmatched. CDR3 in amino acids: CASSLRGQGRYEQYF. The CDR3 region has the DNA TGTGCCAGCAGCTTGAGGGGACAGGGTCGATACGAGCAGTACTTC.

This clonotype was detected only a few times. The genes are TRBV10-3 and TRBJ1-2, with TRBD1 as a possible D gene (6 bases). V lost 4 bases, J lost 3 bases, and 15 bases lay in between. Germline CDR1 is ENHRY and CDR2 is SYGVKD. The length of the CDR3 is 15 residues. CDR3 in DNA: TGTGCCATCAGTGGTAAACAGGGAAAGGACTATGGCTACACCTTC. This translates into CAISGKQGKDYGYTF.

V and J are TRBV5-1 and TRBJ2-1; 7 bases line up with TRBD2. Trimming took 4 bases from V and 4 from J; bases not matched to a gene: 8. The CDR3 is 15 residues long. Germline CDR1 and CDR2: SGHRS and YFSETQ. The CDR3 protein is CASSPGDYKYNEQFF. The CDR3 DNA is TGCGCCAGCAGCCCGGGGGACTATAAATACAATGAGCAGTTCTTC.

This clonotype was detected only a few times. CDR3 coding DNA: TGTGCCAGCAGAACTGGGACAGTCTACGAGCAGTACTTC. This translates into CASRTGTVYEQYF. The gene calls are TRBV28 and TRBJ2-7; 7 bases are shared with TRBD1. From germline, CDR1 is MDHEN and CDR2 SYDVKM. The CDR3 runs to 13 residues. V dropped 6 bases and J dropped 3; count of bases not matched to a gene: 5.

This clonotype showed up just a few times. The chain carries TRBV3-1 and TRBJ1-2; D remains unclear. The germline V and J ends were trimmed by 1 base and 2 bases, with 8 bases remaining between them. There are 14 residues in the CDR3. Germline CDR1 and CDR2: LGHDT and YNNKEL (reference sequence). CDR3 sequence (DNA): TGTGCCAGCAGCCAAGGACTGGGGAACTATGGCTACACCTTC. Encoded protein: CASSQGLGNYGYTF. The full variable domain, with the rest looked up from reference TRBV3-1 and TRBJ1-2, is DTAVSQTPKYLVTQMGNDKSIKCEQNLGHDTMYWYKQDSKKFLKIMFSYNNKELIINETVPNRFSPKSPDKAHLNLHINSLELGDSAVYFCASSQGLGNYGYTFGSGTRLTVV.

This clonotype was seen more than once but under ten times. The chain employs TRBV5-5 and TRBJ2-3, with 11 bases matching TRBD2. Trimming at V came to 2 bases and at J to 2 bases, leaving 10 bases not matched to a gene. The CDR3 totals 18 residues. The germline V gene encodes CDR1 SGHKS and CDR2 YYEKEE (reference sequence). CDR3 amino acids: CASSLGARLAGLTDTQYF. CDR3 in DNA: TGTGCCAGCAGCTTAGGGGCGAGACTAGCGGGACTCACAGATACGCAGTATTTT.

This chain connects TRBV29-1 to TRBJ2-3; a weak D match, TRBD1 (6 bases). V was trimmed by 4 bases and J by 6 bases, leaving 14 bases between them. The length of the CDR3 is 13 residues. CDR1 SQVTM and CDR2 ANQGSEA come from the germline V gene. The CDR3 coding sequence is TGCAGCGTTGCCACCCAGGGGTTTGATACGCAGTATTTT. Its protein product is CSVATQGFDTQYF.

This clonotype was seen only a few times. The CDR3 nucleotides read TGTGCCAGCAGTGAAGCACGGGAGGGGGAGCAGTACTTC. Residues: CASSEAREGEQYF. The chain has TRBV2 and TRBJ2-5; 8 bases are shared with TRBD2. Germline values: CDR1 SNHLY, CDR2 FYNNEI. Unmatched junction bases numbered 5, after V lost 0 bases and J lost 11 bases. The CDR3 is 13 residues long.

The V call is TRBV11-1, the J call TRBJ2-7; D is undetermined. Deletions cut 1 base from V and 0 bases from J, with 13 bases between. This CDR3 contains 16 residues. Germline assignment: CDR1 SGHAT and CDR2 FQDESV (reference sequence). CDR3 bases: TGTGCCAGCAGCTTAGGTCGTCCAGCCAGCTCCTACGAGCAGTACTTC. Translated: CASSLGRPASSYEQYF.

This clonotype was found a few times. The chain employs TRBV6-6 and TRBJ2-7; D not resolved. The J call may be mistaken, given a closer DNA end match to TRBJ2-5. This CDR3 has 13 residues. Germline V CDR1 and CDR2: MNHNY, SVGAGI (reference sequence). The CDR3 spells CASSLRTTETQYF. The CDR3 DNA follows: TGTGCCAGCAGCCTTAGAACGACGGAGACCCAGTACTTC.

This clonotype was detected once. A read error may be the cause here, since a much bigger clone is one base away. The rearrangement joins TRBV7-9 to TRBJ1-1, with D possibly matching TRBD1 (5 bases). The CDR3 is made up of 14 amino acids. Per the germline V gene, CDR1 is SEHNR and CDR2 is FQNEAQ (reference sequence). CDR3 bases: TGTGCCAGCAGCTTATCCGGGGGGAACACTGGAGCTTTCTTT. Its translation: CASSLSGGNTGAFF.

This rearrangement joins TRBV15 to TRBJ1-5; tentative D call: TRBD1 (6 bases). From germline, CDR1 is LNHNV and CDR2 YYDKDF (reference sequence). V was pared by 1 base and J by 2 bases, with 12 bases between. The CDR3 totals 16 residues. The CDR3 region has the DNA TGTGCCACCAGCAGAGTCGGAGCAGGGGGCAATCAGCCCCAGCATTTT. It yields the protein CATSRVGAGGNQPQHF.

This clonotype was observed a few times. The V call is TRBV29-1, the J call TRBJ2-7; 7 bases fit TRBD2. The CDR3 spans 13 residues. V gave up 3 bases and J gave up 1 base; unmatched junction bases: 3. Germline V lookup: CDR1 SQVTM, CDR2 ANQGSEA. The CDR3 coding sequence is TGCAGCGTTGAGAGCGGGGTGTCCTACGAGCAGTACTTC. Amino acids: CSVESGVSYEQYF.

The CDR3 DNA follows: TGTGCCAGCAGCCAAGTCAGTTCCTACGAGCAGTACTTC. It encodes CASSQVSSYEQYF. The genes are TRBV7-9 and TRBJ2-7; D call uncertain. The V end was cut by 5 bases, the J end by 1 base, with 9 bases between. The CDR3 extends over 13 amino acids. Germline V gives CDR1 SEHNR, CDR2 FQNEAQ (reference sequence).

CDR3 coding DNA: TGTGCCAGCAGCTCCGGACTGGATCAAGAGACCCAGTACTTC. Translated, it gives CASSSGLDQETQYF. This chain links TRBV7-2 with TRBJ2-7, with a weak D call TRBD2 (5 bases). The closer fit of TRBJ2-5 to the DNA end suggests the J call may be wrong. This CDR3 contains 14 residues. The V gene's germline CDR1 is SGHTA and CDR2 FQGNSA.

The chain couples TRBV20-1 to TRBJ2-1; D perhaps matches TRBD1 (6 bases). Trimming pared 3 bases from V and 8 bases from J, leaving 11 bases between. The CDR3 spans 12 residues. Per germline, CDR1 DFQATT and CDR2 SNEGSKA (reference sequence). DNA of the CDR3: TGCAGTGCTAGTCGCAGGGGCGATGAGCAGTTCTTC. Translated: CSASRRGDEQFF.

This sequence joins TRBV12-3 or TRBV12-4 and TRBJ2-3; 9 positions match TRBD2. The CDR3 runs to 15 residues. In DNA form, the CDR3 reads TGTGCTAACACTATAGCGGGGGCTGACACAGATACGCAGTATTTT. Protein product: CANTIAGADTDTQYF.